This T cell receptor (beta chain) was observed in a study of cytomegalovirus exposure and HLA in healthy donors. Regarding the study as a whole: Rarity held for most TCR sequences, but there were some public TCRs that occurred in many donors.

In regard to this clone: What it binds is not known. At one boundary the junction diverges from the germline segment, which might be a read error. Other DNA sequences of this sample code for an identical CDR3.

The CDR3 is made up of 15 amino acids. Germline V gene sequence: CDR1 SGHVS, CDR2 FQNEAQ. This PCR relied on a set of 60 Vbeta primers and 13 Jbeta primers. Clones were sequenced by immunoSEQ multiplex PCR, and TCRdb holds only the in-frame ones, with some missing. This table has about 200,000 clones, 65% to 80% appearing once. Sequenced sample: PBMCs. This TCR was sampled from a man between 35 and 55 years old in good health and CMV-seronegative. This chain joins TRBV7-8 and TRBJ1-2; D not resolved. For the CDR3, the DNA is TGTGCCAGCAGCTTATCCAGGTTGTTCTCGGATGGCTACACTTTC. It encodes CASSLSRLFSDGYTF.